This T cell receptor beta chain was recovered during a study of T cell repertoires in cytomegalovirus infection. The overall study: Both a matching HLA type and CMV infection were indicated by public TCR beta signatures.

Only a few counts were recorded for this clonotype. MiXCR was run by TCRdb on the reads, yielding one entry per CDR3 protein. The sample lists 310,000 or so distinct CDR3 sequences, roughly 23% occurring once. Trimming removed 2 bases from V and 2 bases from J, with 17 bases in between. Looked up from germline, CDR1 is LNHNV and CDR2 is YYDKDF (reference sequence). The CDR3 contains 17 residues. The chain employs TRBV15 and TRBJ2-3; tentative D call: TRBD1 (6 bases). The sample comprised PBMCs. This receptor was obtained from a human donor in good health (CMV status not recorded). Some clones in this sample may be carry-over from other donors' samples. As DNA, the CDR3 is TGTGCCACCAGCAGACAAGCGACAGGCCCTCCCACAGATACGCAGTATTTT. It encodes CATSRQATGPPTDTQYF.